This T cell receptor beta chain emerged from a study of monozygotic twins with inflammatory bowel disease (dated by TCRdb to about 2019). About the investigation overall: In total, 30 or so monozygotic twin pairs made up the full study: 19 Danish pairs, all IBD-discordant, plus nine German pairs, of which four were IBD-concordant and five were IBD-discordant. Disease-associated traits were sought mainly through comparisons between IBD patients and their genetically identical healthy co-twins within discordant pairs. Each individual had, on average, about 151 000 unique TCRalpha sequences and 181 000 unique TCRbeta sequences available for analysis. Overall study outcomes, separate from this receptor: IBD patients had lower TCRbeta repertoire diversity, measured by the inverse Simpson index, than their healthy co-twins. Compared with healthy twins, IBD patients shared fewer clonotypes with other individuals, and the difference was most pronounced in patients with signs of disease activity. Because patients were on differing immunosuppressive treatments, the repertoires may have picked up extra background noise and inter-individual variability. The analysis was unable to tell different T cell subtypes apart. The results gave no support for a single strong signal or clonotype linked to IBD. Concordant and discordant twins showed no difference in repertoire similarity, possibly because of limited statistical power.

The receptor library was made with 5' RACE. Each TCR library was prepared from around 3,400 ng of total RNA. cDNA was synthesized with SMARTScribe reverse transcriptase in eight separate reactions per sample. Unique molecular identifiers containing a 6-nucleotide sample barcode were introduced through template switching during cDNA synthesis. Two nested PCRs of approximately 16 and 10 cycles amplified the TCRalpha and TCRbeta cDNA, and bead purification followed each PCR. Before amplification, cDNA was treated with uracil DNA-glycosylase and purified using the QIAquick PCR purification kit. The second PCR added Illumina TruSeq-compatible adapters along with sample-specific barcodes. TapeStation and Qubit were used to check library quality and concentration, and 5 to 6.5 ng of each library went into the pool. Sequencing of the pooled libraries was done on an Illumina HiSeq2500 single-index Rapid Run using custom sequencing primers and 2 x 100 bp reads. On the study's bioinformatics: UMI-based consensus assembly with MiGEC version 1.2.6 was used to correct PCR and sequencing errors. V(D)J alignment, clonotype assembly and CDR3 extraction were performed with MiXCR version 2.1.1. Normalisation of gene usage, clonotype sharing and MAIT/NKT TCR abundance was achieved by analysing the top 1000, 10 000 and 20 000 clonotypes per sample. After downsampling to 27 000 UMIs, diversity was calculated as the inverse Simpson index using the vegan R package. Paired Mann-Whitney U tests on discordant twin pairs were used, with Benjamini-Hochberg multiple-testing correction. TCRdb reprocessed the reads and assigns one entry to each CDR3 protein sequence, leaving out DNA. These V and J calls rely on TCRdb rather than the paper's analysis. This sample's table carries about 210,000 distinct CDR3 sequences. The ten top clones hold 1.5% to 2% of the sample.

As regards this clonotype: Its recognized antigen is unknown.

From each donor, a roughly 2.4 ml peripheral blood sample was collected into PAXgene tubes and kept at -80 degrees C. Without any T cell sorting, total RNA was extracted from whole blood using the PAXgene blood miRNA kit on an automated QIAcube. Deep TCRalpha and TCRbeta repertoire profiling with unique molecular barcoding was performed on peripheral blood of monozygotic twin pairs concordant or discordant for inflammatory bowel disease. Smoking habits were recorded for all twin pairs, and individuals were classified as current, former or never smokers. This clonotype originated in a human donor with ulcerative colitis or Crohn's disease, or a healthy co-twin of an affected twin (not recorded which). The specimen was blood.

The CDR3 protein: CASSPSPNTGELFF. The chain was built from TRBV3-1 and TRBJ2-2. From the cysteine up to the phenylalanine, the CDR3 has a length of 14 residues. No DNA accompanies this entry. The germline V gene (reference sequence) yields LGHDT for CDR1 and YNNKEL for CDR2.